This record covers a single T cell receptor delta chain. Its antigen is still unknown. TCRdb's entry gives the protein of a much larger clone, which mismatches this DNA's translation at residue 8, likely from a read error; the protein reported here is translated from the DNA. The sample originates from a study of gammadelta T cells in human blood (dated by TCRdb to 2018 to 2020). Findings and caveats that apply to the study as a whole: According to the study, polyclonal expansion of innate gamma-delta T cells right after birth appeared to be driven by microbial exposure.

Including the terminal cysteine and phenylalanine, the CDR3 comprises 16 residues. Only the CDR3 portion is preserved as DNA: 48 bases, with reading frame beginning at the first base. Taken from the germline V gene, the CDR1 and CDR2 loops are TSWWSYY and QGS. Cut back by 2 bases and 0 bases, the V and J ends lie 13 bases apart. The method was RT-PCR. The sequencer was an Illumina MiSeq. The public reads were reprocessed by TCRdb using CATT, and rows of matching DNA were later combined. The table for this sample lists under 450 delta-chain clones; around 15% of them were counted only once. The top ten hold 59% of the sample.

The receptor was isolated from a human donor. The sequenced sample consisted of non-Vgamma9Vdelta2 gamma-delta T cells from adult blood. The sequence joins TRDV1 to TRDJ1; the D segment cannot be called with confidence. The CDR3 corresponds to CALGETRVWYTDKLIF. The nucleotide sequence reads TGTGCTCTTGGGGAAACACGGGTCTGGTACACCGATAAACTCATCTTT.